This TCR beta chain originates from a study of shared clonotypes between healthy human individuals. Original data processing: Junction-only immunoSEQ data arrived without quality scores, meaning filtering differed. TCRdb's copy holds only in-frame clones and misses some; the assay was immunoSEQ multiplex PCR. D and trimming were read from the DNA, whereas the V and J calls and clone size are those reported in that table. This table holds hundreds of thousands of clones, approximately 79% found once. This clone was seen a handful of times. Sequenced: memory CD4+ T cells sorted from blood. Subset given: CD45RA-negative fraction. The sequence was collected from a young woman in good health.

CDR3 residues: CASSGLFEKLFF. The CDR3 DNA is TGTGCCAGTAGTGGACTGTTTGAAAAACTGTTTTTT. This chain connects TRBV19 to TRBJ1-4; D is ambiguous. CDR1 LNHDA and CDR2 SQIVND come from the germline V gene (reference sequence). The CDR3 has 12 amino acids. V was cut by 5 bases and J by 7 bases, with 8 bases left in between. Full variable domain (missing parts from reference TRBV19 and TRBJ1-4): DGGITQSPKYLFRKEGQNVTLSCEQNLNHDAMYWYRQDPGQGLRLIYYSQIVNDFQKGDIAEGYSVSREKKESFPLTVTSAQKNPTAFYLCASSGLFEKLFFGSGTQLSVL.